These 24 T cell receptor beta chains originate from one sample sequenced in a study of Tregs in tolerant kidney transplant recipients. Mixed chimerism was transient after nonmyeloablative marrow transplants from related graft donors. Profiling relied on immunoSEQ multiplex PCR, and the TCRdb table lists in-frame clones only, not all of them. The sample has approximately 47,000 clones; approximately 90% are singletons. Specimen: CD8+ T cells from blood (PBMCs), collected 12 months after the transplant. The receptors here all came from a human patient who received a combined kidney and bone marrow transplant. Some T cells here may be from the graft donor.

The chain recombines TRBV10-1 with TRBJ2-5; D remains unclear. In germline, CDR1 is WNHNN, CDR2 SYGVQD (reference sequence). The CDR3 spans 8 residues. V lost 11 bases to trimming and J lost 9 bases, with 7 bases between them. In DNA, the CDR3 is TGCGCCTCCCCGGCCCAGTACTTC. Translated, it gives CASPAQYF.

DNA for the CDR3: TGTGCCAGCAGTTTAAATGGACTTTACACTGAAGCTTTCTTT. This codes for CASSLNGLYTEAFF. The chain carries TRBV27 and TRBJ1-1; D remains ambiguous. CDR1 MNHEY and CDR2 SMNVEV come from the germline V gene (reference sequence). The CDR3 sequence is 14 residues long. Trimming stripped 2 bases from V and 3 bases from J, with 10 bases between.

The chain couples TRBV10-3 to TRBJ1-5; 9 bases are shared with TRBD1. The CDR3 consists of 12 residues. Trimming at V came to 9 bases and at J to 6 bases, leaving 3 bases not matched to a gene. CDR1 and CDR2 from the germline V gene are ENHRY and SYGVKD. The chain's CDR3 is CAIQGAGQPQHF. DNA for the CDR3: TGTGCCATACAGGGGGCAGGTCAGCCCCAGCATTTT.

The chain joins TRBV13 to TRBJ2-7; 8 nucleotides agree with TRBD2. Germline-derived CDR1 and CDR2 are PRHDT and FYEKMQ (reference sequence). This CDR3 spans 17 amino acids. Trimming cost V 0 bases and J 0 bases; bases outside gene matches: 7. The CDR3 sequence is CASSLGRSSGVSYEQYF. The CDR3 DNA is TGTGCCAGCAGCTTAGGACGAAGTAGCGGGGTCTCCTACGAGCAGTACTTC.

The chain is built from TRBV6-5 and TRBJ1-1; 7 nucleotides match TRBD1. CDR1 and CDR2 from the germline V gene are MNHEY and SVGAGI. Trimming at V came to 7 bases and at J to 4 bases, leaving 9 bases not matched to a gene. The length of the CDR3 is 14 residues. CDR3 DNA sequence: TGTGCCAGCACCGAACAGGGGATCTCCACTGAAGCTTTCTTT. Its protein product is CASTEQGISTEAFF.

The J gene is TRBJ2-1, the V gene TRBV6-1, with 9 bases matching TRBD1. The germline CDR1 and CDR2 sequences are MNHNS and SASEGT. V lost 1 base and J lost 8; bases outside the gene matches: 9. The CDR3 has 16 residues. The CDR3 sequence: CASSEEATGGLDEQFF. In nucleotides, the CDR3 is TGTGCCAGCAGTGAAGAAGCGACAGGGGGGTTGGATGAGCAGTTCTTC.

The CDR3 DNA sequence: TGTGCCAGCAGCCCAGGACAGGGGATTTATGGCTACACCTTC. It is translated as CASSPGQGIYGYTF. The chain is built from TRBV7-9 and TRBJ1-2; 9 nucleotides agree with TRBD1. Germline V gene lookup returns CDR1 SEHNR and CDR2 FQNEAQ (reference sequence). This CDR3 is 14 amino acids long. Trimming removed 5 bases from V and 5 bases from J; junction bases left unmatched: 6.

The chain employs TRBV10-3 and TRBJ2-6; TRBD1 matches 8 bases. J gave up 4 bases and V 6 bases, and 11 bases lay outside the gene matches. The CDR3 contains 17 residues. Germline V gene lookup returns CDR1 ENHRY and CDR2 SYGVKD. CDR3 DNA sequence: TGTGCCATCAGGATCTGGCAGGGGGCTGAAGGGGCCAACGTCCTGACTTTC. This gives the protein CAIRIWQGAEGANVLTF.

This sequence joins TRBV7-9 and TRBJ2-3, with 7 bases fitting TRBD2. The V segment lost 4 bases and the J segment 6 bases; nucleotides outside the gene matches: 16. Germline CDR1 and CDR2: SEHNR and FQNEAQ (reference sequence). This CDR3 is 17 amino acids long. The CDR3 spells CASSSDLGLPPLDTQYF. CDR3 nucleotides: TGTGCCAGCAGCTCCGATTTGGGACTACCTCCGTTGGATACGCAGTATTTT.

The chain links TRBV27 to TRBJ1-5; TRBD1 matches at 8 bases. CDR1 is MNHEY, CDR2 SMNVEV, per germline (reference sequence). This CDR3 is built from 16 residues. V gave up 4 bases and J gave up 4 bases; unmatched junction bases: 9. For the CDR3, the DNA is TGTGCCAGCAGTTCCTCGACAGGGGATCGGAATCAGCCCCAGCATTTT. Translated: CASSSSTGDRNQPQHF.

The chain carries TRBV4-2 and TRBJ1-2, with TRBD1 matching 9 bases. The V gene end was trimmed by 4 bases and the J gene end by 4 bases; junction bases not matched to a gene: 10. The CDR3 contains 16 residues. Germline CDR1 and CDR2: LGHNA and YNFKEQ. CDR3 DNA: TGTGCCAGCAGCCCCACAGGGGGCCTTGCCCTCTATGGCTACACCTTC. Its translation is CASSPTGGLALYGYTF.

The V and J genes are TRBV30 and TRBJ2-1; TRBD2 matches at 7 bases. CDR1 is GTSNPN and CDR2 is SVGIG in the germline V gene (reference sequence). The CDR3 runs 15 residues. Trimming removed 4 bases from V and 4 bases from J; junction bases left unmatched: 10. This CDR3 is CAWTIRTRLYNEQFF. The CDR3 DNA is TGTGCCTGGACCATCAGGACTAGATTATACAATGAGCAGTTCTTC.

The J gene is TRBJ2-7, the V gene TRBV2; no firm D call. V was cut by 6 bases and J by 3 bases, with 6 bases left in between. The CDR3 spans 11 residues. The germline V gene has CDR1 SNHLY and CDR2 FYNNEI. The CDR3: CASSDFYEQYF. CDR3 DNA: TGTGCCAGCAGCGACTTCTACGAGCAGTACTTC.

V is TRBV19 and J is TRBJ2-7; tentative D call: TRBD2 (5 bases). Germline V lookup: CDR1 LNHDA, CDR2 SQIVND (reference sequence). This CDR3 has 11 residues. Between the trimmed V and J ends, which lost 9 bases and 3 bases, there was a span of 9 bases. Here the CDR3 reads CASGVDYEQYF. The CDR3 coding sequence is TGTGCCAGCGGGGTAGACTACGAGCAGTACTTC.

The rearrangement joins TRBV27 to TRBJ2-7, with TRBD2 matching 7 bases. V gave up 4 bases and J gave up 4 bases; unmatched junction bases: 4. The germline V gene has CDR1 MNHEY and CDR2 SMNVEV (reference sequence). This CDR3 has 13 amino acids. The CDR3 spells CASSSGLLYEQYF. CDR3 in DNA: TGTGCCAGCAGTTCGGGACTACTTTACGAGCAGTACTTC.

V usage is TRBV4-1 and J usage is TRBJ1-1; D uncertain. From germline, CDR1 is MGHRA and CDR2 YSYEKL. Trimming stripped 3 bases from V and 1 base from J, with 6 bases between. There are 13 residues in the CDR3. The CDR3 sequence is CASSQYRNTEAFF. For the CDR3, the DNA is TGCGCCAGCAGCCAGTACAGGAACACTGAAGCTTTCTTT.

The chain couples TRBV6-5 to TRBJ1-5; the match to TRBD1 covers 9 bases. CDR1 is MNHEY and CDR2 is SVGAGI in the germline V gene. CDR3 size: 15 residues. The junction had 4 bases not matched to a gene; V was cut back by 6 bases and J by 1 base. In nucleotides, the CDR3 is TGTGCCAGCAGGACAGGGGGTCGAAGCAATCAGCCCCAGCATTTT. Protein sequence: CASRTGGRSNQPQHF.

The chain uses TRBV30 and TRBJ1-5; 10 nucleotides match TRBD1. From germline, CDR1 is GTSNPN and CDR2 SVGIG (reference sequence). This CDR3 contains 14 residues. The ends lost 2 bases at V and 6 bases at J; junction bases unmatched: 4. The CDR3 region is CAWSPGQGFQPQHF. The CDR3 coding sequence is TGTGCCTGGAGTCCGGGACAGGGGTTTCAGCCCCAGCATTTT.

The rearrangement uses TRBV9 and TRBJ1-1; the D is unclear. The germline CDR1 and CDR2 sequences are SGDLS and YYNGEE. V was cut by 3 bases and J by 5 bases, with 17 bases left in between. The CDR3 totals 15 residues. The CDR3 loop reads CASSAFRRPGTEAFF. The CDR3 bases are TGTGCCAGCAGCGCCTTCAGGCGCCCGGGGACTGAAGCTTTCTTT.

The chain couples TRBV27 to TRBJ1-2, with D perhaps TRBD1 (6 bases). Trimming shortened V by 3 bases and J by 3 bases, and 14 bases separated the two germline ends. Germline V lookup: CDR1 MNHEY, CDR2 SMNVEV (reference sequence). The CDR3 consists of 15 residues. CDR3 sequence reads: CASSFHRASHYGYTF. The CDR3 DNA reads as TGTGCCAGCAGTTTCCACAGGGCTTCTCACTATGGCTACACCTTC.

The chain couples TRBV9 to TRBJ2-5; D is uncertain. The J call is uncertain, as TRBJ2-7 better fits the DNA end. Looked up from germline, CDR1 is SGDLS and CDR2 is YYNGEE. CDR3 size: 13 residues. CDR3 sequence reads: CASSVGSSYEQYF. The CDR3 DNA follows: TGTGCCAGCAGCGTAGGGAGCTCCTACGAGCAGTACTTC.

The V gene is TRBV5-6, the J gene TRBJ1-2, with 9 bases fitting TRBD1. V shed 7 bases, J shed 6 bases, and the junction held 10 bases outside the gene matches. CDR3 length equals 14 residues. CDR1 SGHDT and CDR2 YYEEEE come from the germline V gene. The DNA for the CDR3 is TGTGCCAGCCACGGGACAGGGTCTTTGCATGGCTACACCTTC. This translates into CASHGTGSLHGYTF.

The CDR3 is CASIGGVTGPARDEQFF. The CDR3 DNA follows: TGTGCCAGCATAGGGGGGGTAACGGGGCCTGCACGGGATGAGCAGTTCTTC. This chain connects TRBV2 to TRBJ2-1; possibly TRBD2 for D (7 bases). Trimming shortened V by 7 bases and J by 8 bases, and 27 bases separated the two germline ends. From germline, CDR1 is SNHLY and CDR2 FYNNEI. CDR3 size: 17 residues.

The chain carries TRBV4-1 and TRBJ2-5; D might be TRBD2 (6 bases). The J call may be incorrect, as the DNA end agrees better with TRBJ2-7. This CDR3 has 17 residues. Germline V gene sequence: CDR1 MGHRA, CDR2 YSYEKL. CDR3 sequence reads: CASSLHTEGPFSYEQYF. The DNA for the CDR3 is TGCGCCAGCAGCCTTCATACGGAGGGCCCCTTCTCCTACGAGCAGTACTTC.